This TCR beta chain was sequenced for a study of metastatic and nonmetastatic thyroid tumors. On the study more broadly: A comparison of repertoires was made across blood and tumor or nodule tissue from malignant and benign thyroid patients. The study's findings and limits: Patients with malignant thyroid tumors reportedly had significantly higher TCR beta diversity than those with benign nodules, in blood and tumor.

Many counts were recorded for this clone. The antigen is undetermined. No treatment of any kind had been given to any patient before thyroid surgery. TCRdb re-called the PCR reads through MiXCR. The sample shows more than 50,000 clones, roughly 20% of them seen only once. The CDR3 is made up of 14 amino acids. Germline CDR1 and CDR2: SGHTA and FQGNSA. The ends were cut back, 5 bases at V and 5 bases at J, with 12 bases in the middle. The TCR originated in a female donor with papillary thyroid cancer or a benign thyroid nodule (not recorded which). Some clones in this sample may be carry-over from other donors' samples. The chain uses TRBV7-2 and TRBJ1-4; D possibly corresponds to TRBD1 (5 bases). The sample consisted of blood. The CDR3 nucleotides are TGTGCCAGCAGCAAACGACGGACAAATGAAAAACTGTTTTTT. As protein: CASSKRRTNEKLFF.